This TCR beta chain was profiled in a study of monozygotic twins with inflammatory bowel disease. CDR3 size: 14 residues. Germline CDR1 MNHEY, CDR2 SMNVEV (reference sequence). No DNA is given; TCRdb re-called the 5' RACE reads and lists each CDR3 protein once. This repertoire includes over 350,000 distinct CDR3 sequences. Investigators pulled total RNA out of whole blood and did not sort T cells. The TCR sequence derives from a human donor with ulcerative colitis or Crohn's disease, or a healthy co-twin of an affected twin (not recorded which). The sample consisted of blood. J is TRBJ2-7 and V is TRBV27; absent DNA, TCRdb's TRBD1 call cannot be checked. The CDR3 region is CASSLTGTSYEQYF.